This T cell receptor beta chain was found in a study of identifying expanded T cells in peripheral blood. During the collection period, no donor immune events like infections were recorded. Regarding the study as a whole: Across healthy donors, higher total template counts meant significantly greater approximately 2-week count variance.

The CDR3 extends over 18 amino acids. Germline V gives CDR1 SGHRS, CDR2 YFSETQ. Trimming shortened V by 3 bases and J by 7 bases, and 26 bases separated the two germline ends. Data came from immunoSEQ multiplex PCR; TCRdb stores just in-frame clones and leaves some out. The sample holds approximately 130,000 clones, approximately 88% seen once. As for this clone: The antigen is undetermined.

Sequencing was performed on blood. The chain recombines TRBV5-1 with TRBJ2-1; a possible D gene is TRBD1 (6 bases). The receptor was derived from a person aged 18-70 years in good health. CDR3 residues: CASSSTGSVAPIRNEQFF. DNA of the CDR3: TGCGCCAGCAGCTCAACAGGGTCTGTGGCCCCTATCAGGAATGAGCAGTTCTTC.